This T cell receptor (beta chain) was captured by sequencing in a study of blood T cell repertoires in COVID-19. Using immunoSEQ multiplex PCR, the repertoire was profiled, and TCRdb retains in-frame clones only, with some absent. Seen here are some 16,000 clones, over 75% observed once, and the top ten hold roughly a sixth. This receptor was taken from a human donor with active COVID-19. The donor label of this sample is uncertain. The sequenced material came from peripheral blood.

The CDR3 DNA follows: TGTGCCAGCATGATAGCGGGGGGGCAGGGAGAGACCCAGTACTTC. It yields the protein CASMIAGGQGETQYF. The chain combines TRBV7-2 with TRBJ2-5; 11 nucleotides line up with TRBD2. Germline V CDR1 and CDR2: SGHTA, FQGNSA. V gave up 7 bases and J gave up 4 bases; unmatched junction bases: 8. This CDR3 comprises 15 residues.